The 8 T cell receptor beta chains below all came from one sample that was sequenced in a study of T-cell reconstitution after alpha-beta-depleted transplantation in children. Unique molecular identifiers featured in how the TCRbeta library was prepared. TCRdb itself ran the PCR reads through MiXCR, one entry per CDR3 protein. The sample has about 340,000 distinct CDR3 sequences, about an eighth seen once. This material consisted of PBMCs, taken from the stem cell graft. The receptors come from a human donor who donated a stem cell graft to a child with Fanconi anemia.

This clonotype was counted between two and nine times. The genes are TRBV18 and TRBJ1-1, with D tentatively TRBD1 (6 bases). This CDR3 spans 15 amino acids. CDR1 is KGHSH, CDR2 LQKENI, per germline. V lost 3 bases and J 1 base, leaving 12 bases between the germline ends. The CDR3 nucleotides are TGTGCCAGCTCACCCTATTTACAGGGGAACACTGAAGCTTTCTTT. It encodes CASSPYLQGNTEAFF.

This clonotype was counted ten times or more. CDR3 in DNA: TGTGCCAGCACCCGGGGGGCAGAGAACACTGAAGCTTTCTTT. This codes for CASTRGAENTEAFF. J is TRBJ1-1 and V is TRBV5-5, with D tentatively TRBD1 (6 bases). Trimming removed 6 bases at V and 1 base at J, with 13 bases between. Germline assignment: CDR1 SGHKS and CDR2 YYEKEE (reference sequence). There are 14 residues in the CDR3.

This clonotype was picked up many times. J is TRBJ2-2 and V is TRBV5-6, with D perhaps matching TRBD1 (6 bases). Germline CDR1 SGHDT, CDR2 YYEEEE. Trimming took 2 bases from V and 0 from J, leaving 14 bases between them. The CDR3 covers 17 residues. The CDR3, as DNA: TGTGCCAGCAGCTTTCACAGGGAAAGACCGAACACCGGGGAGCTGTTTTTT. It specifies CASSFHRERPNTGELFF.

This clonotype occurred a few times. This chain connects TRBV2 to TRBJ1-2; tentative D call: TRBD1 (5 bases). The germline V gene has CDR1 SNHLY and CDR2 FYNNEI. CDR3 length: 15 residues. Trimming shortened V by 6 bases and J by 1 base, and 15 bases separated the two germline ends. The CDR3 sequence is CASSRDQDYNYGYTF. The DNA of the CDR3 is TGTGCCAGCAGCAGGGACCAAGATTATAACTATGGCTACACCTTC. Complete variable domain (other parts from reference TRBV2 and TRBJ1-2): EPEVTQTPSHQVTQMGQEVILRCVPISNHLYFYWYRQILGQKVEFLVSFYNNEISEKSEIFDDQFSVERPDGSNFTLKIRSTKLEDSAMYFCASSRDQDYNYGYTFGSGTRLTVV.

This rearrangement joins TRBV3-1 to TRBJ1-5; D is undetermined. Deletions cut 1 base from V and 3 bases from J, with 10 bases between. The CDR3 totals 15 residues. Germline loops: CDR1 LGHDT, CDR2 YNNKEL (reference sequence). CDR3 DNA sequence: TGTGCCAGCAGCCAAGGCCGGTCCCCCAATCAGCCCCAGCATTTT. As protein: CASSQGRSPNQPQHF.

Only a few counts were recorded for this clonotype. V is TRBV6-1 and J is TRBJ2-1; either TRBD1 or TRBD2 may supply D (6 bases each). CDR1 is MNHNS, CDR2 SASEGT, per germline. The CDR3 extends over 17 amino acids. Trimming removed 6 bases at V and 7 bases at J, with 25 bases between. Here the CDR3 reads CASSLTPGASLKNEQFF. The CDR3 DNA is TGTGCCAGCAGCCTCACCCCGGGGGCGAGCTTGAAAAATGAGCAGTTCTTC.

The sample holds many counts of this clonotype. The rearrangement uses TRBV12-3 or TRBV12-4 and TRBJ2-1; D might be TRBD1 or TRBD2, each matching 5 bases. V lost 9 bases to trimming and J lost 10 bases, with 16 bases between them. This CDR3 is built from 12 residues. For the CDR3, the DNA is TGTGCCAGTCGGGGCCTTCGGGGCGAGCAGTTCTTC. Encoded protein: CASRGLRGEQFF.

This clonotype was observed a handful of times. The genes are TRBV21-1 and TRBJ2-7; the table assigns TRBD1, which was not confirmed against the DNA. TRBV21-1 is a pseudogene segment. The CDR3 extends over 11 amino acids. The DNA for the CDR3 is TGTGCCAGACTACAGGGGCACGAGCAGTACGTC. Its protein is CARLQGHEQYV.